Here is one T cell receptor beta chain with its context. A few counts support this clone. The target of this receptor is not known. No clone much larger than this one lies a single base away; base qualities are absent. The entry originates in a study of blood T cell repertoires in COVID-19 (TCRdb year 2020). Context from the whole study: Samples from collaborators originated in the United States, Italy and Spain and spanned both the acute and convalescent phases of COVID-19. A freely available public database, intended as a resource for researchers studying the immune response to SARS-CoV-2, is where the repertoires were released. The samples were drawn from two sources: the first 160 participants of the ongoing ImmuneRACE study, and fewer than 1,500 subjects contributed by 6 global collaborators. The prospective study material was composed of cDNA or gDNA derived from T cells, B-cell-depleted T cells, or PBMCs. The sample metadata nearly always contained a de-identified subject ID, COVID-19 status, age in years and sex. The dataset comprised deeply sampled blood TCRbeta repertoires from subjects exposed to, actively infected with, or recovered from COVID-19. Where available, HLA class I and class II types were taken from metadata supplied by the sample provider and were not determined by assay-based typing.

The paper's findings and limits, for the study overall: How much clinical and demographic metadata was included differed by source and by participant, and the metadata was provided uncurated.

The collaborating institutions used their own protocols to collect whole blood in K2EDTA tubes. For TCRbeta analysis, collaborator samples were shipped as frozen whole blood, as isolated PBMCs, or as DNA extracted from either sample type. Counted from cysteine to phenylalanine, this CDR3 has 16 amino acids. Only the CDR3 DNA stays, 48 bases, in frame from base 1. The V end gives up 4 bases and the J end 0 bases, leaving 6 bases in the junction not matched to a gene. The germline V gene yields MNHEY for CDR1 and SVGAGI for CDR2. TCRbeta CDR3 regions were amplified from genomic DNA using the immunoSEQ Assay, a bias-controlled multiplex PCR. The paper's processing steps were these. Within the assay, amplification of reference gene primers was used to estimate how many nucleated cells each sample contained. To quantify the absolute abundance of each unique TCRbeta CDR3 rearrangement, sequence reads were collapsed and filtered. Productive Simpson clonality was computed per sample as the square root of Simpson's diversity index over productive rearrangements. TCRdb carries this immuneACCESS record with in-frame sequences only. Its versions omit some clonotypes, under half of them owing to an unresolved V gene in the studies checked, with the rest unexplained. That table gives V, J and clone size, and the DNA gave D and trimming. This sample has around 95,000 clones in its table, and more than 75% of those were observed once. 9.5% to 15% of the sample belongs to the ten largest clones.

The TCR comes from a human donor in a cohort sampled during active COVID-19. Sequenced sample: peripheral blood. The receptor chain draws on TRBV6-5 and TRBJ2-1; a stretch of 7 junction bases matches TRBD1. The DNA reads TGTGCCAGCAGTTTACAGGGGACCAGCTCCTACAATGAGCAGTTCTTC. This sequence encodes CASSLQGTSSYNEQFF.